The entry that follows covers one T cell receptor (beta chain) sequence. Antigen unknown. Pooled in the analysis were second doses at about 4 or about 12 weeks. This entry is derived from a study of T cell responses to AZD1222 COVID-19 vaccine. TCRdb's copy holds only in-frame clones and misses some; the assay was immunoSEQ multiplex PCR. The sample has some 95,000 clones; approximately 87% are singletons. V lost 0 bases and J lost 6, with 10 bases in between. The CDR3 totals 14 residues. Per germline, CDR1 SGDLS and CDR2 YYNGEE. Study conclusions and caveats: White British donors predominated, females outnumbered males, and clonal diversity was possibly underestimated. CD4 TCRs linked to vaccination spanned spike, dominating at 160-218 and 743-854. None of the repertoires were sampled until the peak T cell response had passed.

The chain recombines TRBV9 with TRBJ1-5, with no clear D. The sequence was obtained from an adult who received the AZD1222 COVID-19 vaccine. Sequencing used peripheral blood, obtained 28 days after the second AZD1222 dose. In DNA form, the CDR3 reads TGTGCCAGCAGCGTAGGGGAGGATGCTCAGCCCCAGCATTTT. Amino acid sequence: CASSVGEDAQPQHF. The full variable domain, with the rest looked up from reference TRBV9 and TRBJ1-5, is DSGVTQTPKHLITATGQRVTLRCSPRSGDLSVYWYQQSLDQGLQFLIQYYNGEERAKGNILERFSAQQFPDLHSELNLSSLELGDSALYFCASSVGEDAQPQHFGDGTRLSIL.